This T cell receptor beta chain was recovered during a study of CD8 T cells in Susac syndrome. Overall study results and limits: The TCR sequencing and HLA analysis in the study involved a relatively small number of individuals, as the study acknowledged.

TCR beta sequencing covered blood CD8+ and CD4+ T cells. TEMRA cells were FACS-enriched, and CD8+ and CD4+ T cells were isolated negatively. Germline V gives CDR1 LGHDT, CDR2 YNNKEL (reference sequence). The CDR3 spans 12 residues. V dropped 5 bases and J dropped 4 bases, with 8 bases sitting between them. Reverse transcription of about 0.5 to 1 ug RNA used random hexamers. immunoSEQ multiplex PCR amplified TCR beta CDR3 across 54 Vbeta, 13 Jbeta. MiXCR was run by TCRdb on the immunoSEQ multiplex PCR reads, yielding one entry per CDR3 protein. The data show roughly 190,000 distinct CDR3 sequences, with about 94% seen just once and 0.085% to 0.12% held by the top ten. Worth noting for this clonotype: Its antigen is currently unknown.

Input material: CD4+ T cells from PBMCs. The chain combines TRBV3-1 with TRBJ1-2; D uncertain. This TCR was recovered from a human donor in good health. As DNA, the CDR3 is TGTGCCAGCAGCAGACCGGGCTATGGCTACACCTTC. This gives the protein CASSRPGYGYTF.